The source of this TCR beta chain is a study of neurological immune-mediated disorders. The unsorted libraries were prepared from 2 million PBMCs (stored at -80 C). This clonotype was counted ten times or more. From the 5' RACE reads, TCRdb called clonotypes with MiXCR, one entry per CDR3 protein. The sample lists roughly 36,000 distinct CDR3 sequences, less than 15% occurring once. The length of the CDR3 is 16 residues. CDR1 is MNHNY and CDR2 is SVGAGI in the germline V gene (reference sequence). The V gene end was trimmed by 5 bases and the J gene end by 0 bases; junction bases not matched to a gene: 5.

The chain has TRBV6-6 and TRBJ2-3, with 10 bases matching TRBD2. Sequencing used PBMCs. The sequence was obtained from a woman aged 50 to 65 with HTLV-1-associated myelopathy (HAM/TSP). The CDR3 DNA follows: TGTGCCAGCAGTCAACTAGCGGGGCTTAGCACAGATACGCAGTATTTT. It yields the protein CASSQLAGLSTDTQYF.